The 18 T cell receptor beta chains below all came from one sample that was sequenced in a study of vaccination and CD4 T cells after COVID-19. Treatment denoted: roughly ten-day PBMC culture with coronavirus spike peptide pools or control peptides (ViraFEST assay). Cultured CD4+ T-cell DNA underwent Oncomine TCR Beta short-read sequencing. TCRdb passed the PCR reads through MiXCR, listing each CDR3 protein once. The data contain more than 10,000 distinct CDR3 sequences, approximately 70% of them singletons. Antigens of these TCRs are unknown. Input material: CD4+ T cells from blood, cultured in vitro. The receptors originated from a human donor who had recovered from COVID-19.

This sequence joins TRBV7-2 and TRBJ1-3, with unresolved D. Germline CDR1 reads SGHTA; CDR2 reads FQGNSA. CDR3 length: 15 residues. Trimming stripped 5 bases from V and 0 bases from J, with 11 bases between. The CDR3 nucleotides are TGTGCCAGCAGCCCGGAATTTAGCTCTGGAAACACCATATATTTT. The encoded protein is CASSPEFSSGNTIYF.

This clonotype was picked up a small number of times. The chain joins TRBV20-1 to TRBJ2-5, with D hard to call. The CDR3 covers 13 residues. Trimming cost V 3 bases and J 7 bases, with 15 bases left between them. Germline CDR1 DFQATT, CDR2 SNEGSKA (reference sequence). The CDR3 spells CSASVQAWGTQYF. The DNA of the CDR3 is TGCAGTGCTAGTGTGCAGGCCTGGGGGACCCAGTACTTC.

The rearrangement uses TRBV6-1 and TRBJ2-6, with D perhaps TRBD1 or TRBD2 (5 bases each). CDR3 length equals 18 residues. The germline V and J ends were trimmed by 7 bases and 0 bases, with 19 bases remaining between them. The germline gives CDR1 MNHNS, CDR2 SASEGT. The CDR3 DNA is TGTGCCAGCATTTTAACCGGGACCTGCTCCTCTGGGGCCAACGTCCTGACTTTC. Translating it yields CASILTGTCSSGANVLTF.

The rearrangement links TRBV7-3 to TRBJ2-3; 7 nucleotides align to TRBD2. This CDR3 region has 16 residues. The germline CDR1 and CDR2 sequences are SGHTA and FQGTGA. Trimming removed 5 bases from V and 2 bases from J; junction bases left unmatched: 10. The CDR3 DNA is TGTGCCAGCAGCCCCGGCGGGACTATATCCACAGATACGCAGTATTTT. This gives the protein CASSPGGTISTDTQYF. Filled out from reference TRBV7-3 and TRBJ2-3, the complete variable domain reads GAGVSQTPSNKVTEKGKYVELRCDPISGHTALYWYRQSLGQGPEFLIYFQGTGAADDSGLPNDRFFAVRPEGSVSTLKIQRTERGDSAVYLCASSPGGTISTDTQYFGPGTRLTVL.

V is TRBV12-3 or TRBV12-4 and J is TRBJ1-2; possible D gene TRBD1, 6 bases. The CDR3 contains 14 residues. Trimming pared 4 bases from V and 0 bases from J, leaving 9 bases between. The CDR3 DNA reads as TGTGCCAGCAGTTCACAGGGTGCTAACTATGGCTACACCTTC. It specifies CASSSQGANYGYTF.

This chain connects TRBV2 to TRBJ2-2, with D possibly matching TRBD2 (5 bases). CDR1 SNHLY and CDR2 FYNNEI come from the germline V gene. V was cut by 3 bases and J by 6 bases, with 14 bases left in between. CDR3 length: 15 amino acids. The CDR3 is CASSEVDSRAGELFF. The CDR3 region has the DNA TGTGCCAGCAGTGAGGTAGATTCGCGGGCCGGGGAGCTGTTTTTT.

Notes on this clonotype: Sequence at one end of the junction differs from germline and may be a read error. This rearrangement joins TRBV19 to TRBJ2-7; tentatively, D is TRBD2 (6 bases). Per germline, CDR1 LNHDA and CDR2 SQIVND (reference sequence). The CDR3 sequence is 12 residues long. In DNA, the CDR3 is TGTGCCAGTAGTATGACAACTAGCCCTCTTTCTTTC. Protein product: CASSMTTSPLSF.

The chain recombines TRBV7-2 with TRBJ1-6; D possibly corresponds to TRBD1 (6 bases). This CDR3 has 16 amino acids. V lost 7 bases and J 6 bases, leaving 19 bases between the germline ends. The germline V gene has CDR1 SGHTA and CDR2 FQGNSA. The CDR3 DNA is TGTGCCAGCACCCTAGGGGGGGGGCAAGTTAATTCACCCCTCCACTTT. It is translated as CASTLGGGQVNSPLHF.

The V gene is TRBV20-1, the J gene TRBJ2-5; D uncertain. Trimming pared 2 bases from V and 4 bases from J, leaving 11 bases between. From germline, CDR1 is DFQATT and CDR2 SNEGSKA (reference sequence). The CDR3 covers 13 residues. Here the CDR3 reads CSARLGPRETQYF. The CDR3 nucleotides are TGCAGTGCTAGACTTGGACCCAGAGAGACCCAGTACTTC.

V and J are TRBV7-3 and TRBJ2-1; 9 positions agree with TRBD2. Germline CDR1 and CDR2: SGHTA and FQGTGA. The CDR3 sequence is 17 residues long. The V segment lost 4 bases and the J segment 7 bases; nucleotides outside the gene matches: 14. The DNA of the CDR3 is TGTGCCAGCAGCTCCCGACTTATAGCGGGAGTGGGTAATGAGCAGTTCTTC. Protein product: CASSSRLIAGVGNEQFF.

The chain carries TRBV30 and TRBJ2-7; 7 bases match TRBD2. Trimming at V came to 4 bases and at J to 4 bases, leaving 10 bases not matched to a gene. This CDR3 has 14 residues. Germline V gene sequence: CDR1 GTSNPN, CDR2 SVGIG (reference sequence). The CDR3 sequence: CAWTNDGRRYEQYF. The CDR3 coding sequence is TGTGCCTGGACCAACGACGGGAGGCGGTACGAGCAGTACTTC.

This clonotype was detected a few times. The chain combines TRBV20-1 with TRBJ1-1; D not certain. Trimming took off 0 bases at V and 0 bases at J, with 11 bases between the two ends. The CDR3 is made up of 15 amino acids. The germline CDR1 and CDR2 sequences are DFQATT and SNEGSKA (reference sequence). CDR3 DNA sequence: TGCAGTGCTAGAGATGACGGGAGACTGAACACTGAAGCTTTCTTT. This sequence encodes CSARDDGRLNTEAFF.

The chain joins TRBV20-1 to TRBJ1-2; D is uncertain. This CDR3 spans 14 amino acids. In germline, CDR1 is DFQATT, CDR2 SNEGSKA (reference sequence). V lost 6 bases and J lost 4, with 18 bases in between. The CDR3 nucleotides read TGCAGTGCCCTGAGCCCCGGGTACATCTATGGCTACACCTTC. Protein sequence: CSALSPGYIYGYTF.

The chain joins TRBV12-3 or TRBV12-4 to TRBJ2-5; 9 positions match TRBD1. The J segment lost 5 bases and the V segment lost 6 bases, leaving 1 base of the junction unmatched. The CDR3 extends over 12 amino acids. The CDR3 loop is CASRQGAETQYF. The CDR3 region has the DNA TGTGCCAGCAGACAGGGGGCGGAGACCCAGTACTTC.

This sequence joins TRBV27 and TRBJ2-4; perhaps TRBD1 as D (6 bases). The ends were cut back, 5 bases at V and 6 bases at J, with 8 bases in the middle. Looked up from germline, CDR1 is MNHEY and CDR2 is SMNVEV (reference sequence). This CDR3 has 12 amino acids. The DNA of the CDR3 is TGTGCCAGCAGTCAACAGGGAAACATTCAGTACTTC. It is translated as CASSQQGNIQYF.

Only a few counts were recorded for this clonotype. The chain carries TRBV15 and TRBJ1-5; TRBD1 aligns across 9 bases. There are 13 residues in the CDR3. Germline loops: CDR1 LNHNV, CDR2 YYDKDF (reference sequence). V shed 4 bases and J 8 bases; nucleotides not matched to a gene: 3. For the CDR3, the DNA is TGTGCCACCAGCATGGACAGGGGAGAGCCCCAGCATTTT. It encodes CATSMDRGEPQHF. Filled out from reference TRBV15 and TRBJ1-5, the complete variable domain reads DAMVIQNPRYQVTQFGKPVTLSCSQTLNHNVMYWYQQKSSQAPKLLFHYYDKDFNNEADTPDNFQSRRPNTSFCFLDIRSPGLGDTAMYLCATSMDRGEPQHFGDGTRLSIL.

V gene TRBV11-2 combines with J gene TRBJ1-2; maybe TRBD1 (6 bases). The CDR3 totals 13 residues. Germline values: CDR1 SGHAT, CDR2 FQNNGV. V was trimmed by 2 bases and J by 6 bases, leaving 10 bases between them. CDR3 protein: CASSLLGAHGYTF. The DNA of the CDR3 is TGTGCCAGCAGCTTATTGGGGGCGCATGGCTACACCTTC.

V usage is TRBV12-3 or TRBV12-4 and J usage is TRBJ2-7, with D perhaps being TRBD1 or TRBD2 (5 bases each). Trimming cost V 4 bases and J 3 bases, with 10 bases left between them. The CDR3 runs 13 residues. In nucleotides, the CDR3 is TGTGCCAGCAGTTCCCCGGGGCACTACGAGCAGTACTTC. As protein: CASSSPGHYEQYF.